A selection of T cell receptor beta chains follows, all from one sample in a study of Graves' ophthalmopathy and Graves' hyperthyroidism. TCRdb independently ran MiXCR on the multiplex PCR reads; one entry per CDR3 protein. This table holds roughly 1.1 million distinct CDR3 sequences, 35% to 40% found once. Sequencing was carried out using peripheral blood or thyroid tissue (not recorded which). These receptors were obtained from an adult man with Graves' hyperthyroidism. Each CDR3 is given with its conserved first and last residue. The order of the fields is J gene, V gene, D gene, clone size, CDR3 DNA, CDR3 protein. The D gene is left open where the match is weak. Rows may omit the clone size; those that give it use once, few, many or a size class.

J gene: TRBJ1-4; V gene: TRBV15; D gene: -; clone size: few; CDR3 DNA: TGTGCCACCAGCAGAGATGGGGGGCGCGGAGAAAAACTGTTTTTT; CDR3 protein: CATSRDGGRGEKLFF
J gene: TRBJ1-6; V gene: TRBV7-2; D gene: -; clone size: many; CDR3 DNA: TGTGCCAGCAGCTTAATGAGCGCCTATAATTCACCCCTCCACTTT; CDR3 protein: CASSLMSAYNSPLHF
J gene: TRBJ2-7; V gene: TRBV20-1; D gene: -; clone size: many; CDR3 DNA: TGCAGTGCCGAAACCGGGACCCGGCTGGGGGAGCAGTACTTC; CDR3 protein: CSAETGTRLGEQYF
J gene: TRBJ2-2; V gene: TRBV11-2; D gene: TRBD1; clone size: -; CDR3 DNA: TGTGCCAGCAGCGCCCTAAGGGACAGGGAGGGCGGGGAGCTGTTTTTT; CDR3 protein: CASSALRDREGGELFF
J gene: TRBJ1-1; V gene: TRBV7-2; D gene: -; clone size: many; CDR3 DNA: TGTGCCAGCAGTCTACAGGGAAACAGTTTGAACACTGAAGCTTTCTTT; CDR3 protein: CASSLQGNSLNTEAFF
J gene: TRBJ1-4; V gene: TRBV29-1; D gene: -; clone size: -; CDR3 DNA: TGCAGCGTTGGGAGTGGGAGTGGGGAAAAACTGTTTTTT; CDR3 protein: CSVGSGSGEKLFF
J gene: TRBJ1-2; V gene: TRBV25-1; D gene: -; clone size: -; CDR3 DNA: TGTGCCAGCAGTGCTGCCGGACGCTATGGCTACACCTTC; CDR3 protein: CASSAAGRYGYTF
J gene: TRBJ2-2; V gene: TRBV11-3; D gene: TRBD2; clone size: few; CDR3 DNA: TGTGCCAGCAGCCCCACTAGCGGGAGCGGCGGGGAGCTGTTTTTT; CDR3 protein: CASSPTSGSGGELFF
J gene: TRBJ1-1; V gene: TRBV15; D gene: -; clone size: -; CDR3 DNA: TGTGCCACCAGCGACATCCTTTCTGGAGCTCTCTTT; CDR3 protein: CATSDILSGALF
J gene: TRBJ1-2; V gene: TRBV7-9; D gene: TRBD1; clone size: -; CDR3 DNA: TGTGCCAGCAACCGGGACAGAGCTGGCTACACCTTC; CDR3 protein: CASNRDRAGYTF
J gene: TRBJ1-1; V gene: TRBV13; D gene: -; clone size: many; CDR3 DNA: TGTGCCAGCAGCCAAAAATACACTGAAGCTTTCTTT; CDR3 protein: CASSQKYTEAFF
J gene: TRBJ1-1; V gene: TRBV7-3; D gene: TRBD1; clone size: many; CDR3 DNA: TGTGCCAGCAGCCGCGAACAGGGGCTTGAAGCTTTCTTT; CDR3 protein: CASSREQGLEAFF
J gene: TRBJ1-6; V gene: TRBV12-3/TRBV12-4; D gene: TRBD1; clone size: many; CDR3 DNA: TGTGCCAGCAGCATCGACAGGGATTTTTCACCCCTCCACTTT; CDR3 protein: CASSIDRDFSPLHF
J gene: TRBJ2-6; V gene: TRBV2; D gene: -; clone size: few; CDR3 DNA: TGTGCCAGCAGTGGGGGGGACACTGAAGCTTTC; CDR3 protein: CASSGGDTEAF
J gene: TRBJ1-3; V gene: TRBV6-5; D gene: -; clone size: many; CDR3 DNA: TGTGCCAGCAGTTACGCAACTGGAAACACCATATATTTT; CDR3 protein: CASSYATGNTIYF
J gene: TRBJ1-1; V gene: TRBV2; D gene: -; clone size: many; CDR3 DNA: TGTGCCAGCAGTGAAGACAGGCATACTGAAGCTTTCTTT; CDR3 protein: CASSEDRHTEAFF
J gene: TRBJ2-5; V gene: TRBV7-9; D gene: TRBD2; clone size: -; CDR3 DNA: TGTGCCAGCAGCCCGGGGACTAGCGGGGGGTTGAAGGAGGCCCAGTACTTC; CDR3 protein: CASSPGTSGGLKEAQYF
J gene: TRBJ1-3; V gene: TRBV7-2; D gene: -; clone size: many; CDR3 DNA: TGTGCCAGCAGCTTTCGGGGCGGGGAAGACACCATATATTTT; CDR3 protein: CASSFRGGEDTIYF
J gene: TRBJ2-7; V gene: TRBV29-1; D gene: -; clone size: once; CDR3 DNA: TGCAGCGTTGCGGGAGCTAGTTCCTACGAGCAGTACTTC; CDR3 protein: CSVAGASSYEQYF
J gene: TRBJ1-1; V gene: TRBV7-9; D gene: TRBD1; clone size: -; CDR3 DNA: TGTGCCAGCAGCGAAAACCAGGGGACAGGGGCTGAGTTCTTT; CDR3 protein: CASSENQGTGAEFF
J gene: TRBJ2-7; V gene: TRBV27; D gene: TRBD2; clone size: few; CDR3 DNA: TGTGCCAGCAGCCTGGCCTCCGGGACTAAGACCTACGAGCAGTACTTC; CDR3 protein: CASSLASGTKTYEQYF
J gene: TRBJ1-6; V gene: TRBV2; D gene: -; clone size: many; CDR3 DNA: TGTGCCAGCAGCGTGAATACAGCGAATTCACCCCTCCACTTT; CDR3 protein: CASSVNTANSPLHF
J gene: TRBJ2-2; V gene: TRBV15; D gene: -; clone size: -; CDR3 DNA: TGTGCCACCAGCAGAGATCTCGGGGAGCTGTTTTTT; CDR3 protein: CATSRDLGELFF
J gene: TRBJ1-6; V gene: TRBV10-2; D gene: -; clone size: -; CDR3 DNA: TGCGCCAGCAGTGAGTCAGGGGAAACTTCACCCCTCCACTTT; CDR3 protein: CASSESGETSPLHF
J gene: TRBJ2-5; V gene: TRBV12-3/TRBV12-4; D gene: TRBD2; clone size: -; CDR3 DNA: TGTGCCAGCAGTTTACGACTAGCGGCCCCCCCCAGAGAGACCCAGTACTTC; CDR3 protein: CASSLRLAAPPRETQYF
J gene: TRBJ2-5; V gene: TRBV12-3/TRBV12-4; D gene: -; clone size: many; CDR3 DNA: TGTGCCAGCAGTGGAGGTTTCCAGTACTTC; CDR3 protein: CASSGGFQYF
J gene: TRBJ1-5; V gene: TRBV19; D gene: -; clone size: many; CDR3 DNA: TGTGCCAGTAGTATTAGGACACAAAGTGCTCTTGGCAATCAGCCCCAGCATTTT; CDR3 protein: CASSIRTQSALGNQPQHF
J gene: TRBJ2-7; V gene: TRBV6-5; D gene: -; clone size: few; CDR3 DNA: TGTGCCAGCAGTTACTCGCACAGAAACTACGAGCAGTACTTC; CDR3 protein: CASSYSHRNYEQYF
J gene: TRBJ2-5; V gene: TRBV12-3/TRBV12-4; D gene: -; clone size: -; CDR3 DNA: TGTGCCAGCAGTTTTTCCACTAATGGGGGAGAGACCCAGTACTTC; CDR3 protein: CASSFSTNGGETQYF
J gene: TRBJ2-7; V gene: TRBV20-1; D gene: TRBD1; clone size: many; CDR3 DNA: TGCAGTGCCACCCGGGACAGGGCCTACGAGCAGTACTTC; CDR3 protein: CSATRDRAYEQYF
J gene: TRBJ2-2; V gene: TRBV9; D gene: -; clone size: -; CDR3 DNA: TGTGCCAGCAGCGTAGACGGGGGCGGGGAGCTGTTTTTT; CDR3 protein: CASSVDGGGELFF
J gene: TRBJ1-1; V gene: TRBV7-3; D gene: TRBD1; clone size: many; CDR3 DNA: TGTGCCAGCAGCACAACAGGGGGTGCCACTGAAGCTTTCTTT; CDR3 protein: CASSTTGGATEAFF